What follows are 11 T cell receptor beta chains derived from one specimen sequenced in a study of blood T cells in healthy people across ages. A second PCR of roughly 7 to 11 cycles used a sample-barcoded 5' primer and a J-beta primer mix. From the 5' RACE reads, TCRdb called clonotypes with MiXCR, one entry per CDR3 protein. The repertoire has about 1.1 million distinct CDR3 sequences, about two fifths of them found once; the top ten carry over 10%. Source material: blood. The receptor source for this set is a young man in good health.

For the CDR3, the DNA is TGCGCCAGCAGACCTAGCGGGGGTTCCAATGAGCAGTTCTTC. Protein: CASRPSGGSNEQFF. The chain employs TRBV5-1 and TRBJ2-1; 10 positions match TRBD2. Trimming took 5 bases from V and 6 from J; bases not matched to a gene: 5. Per the germline V gene, CDR1 is SGHRS and CDR2 is YFSETQ. This CDR3 has 14 residues.

This rearrangement joins TRBV28 to TRBJ1-5; the D is unclear. CDR1 and CDR2 (germline): MDHEN, SYDVKM. The CDR3 runs 16 residues. V shed 2 bases and J shed 0 bases, with 11 bases lying between them. The chain's CDR3 is CASSLGLYHSNQPQHF. CDR3 nucleotide sequence: TGTGCCAGCAGTTTAGGGCTTTACCATAGCAATCAGCCCCAGCATTTT.

V gene TRBV14 combines with J gene TRBJ2-2; D is unclear. Germline V gives CDR1 SGHDN, CDR2 FVKESK. Trimming shortened V by 3 bases and J by 3 bases, and 8 bases separated the two germline ends. This CDR3 contains 14 residues. DNA for the CDR3: TGTGCCAGCAGCCAGATTACTTACACCGGGGAGCTGTTTTTT. Residues: CASSQITYTGELFF.

V usage is TRBV2 and J usage is TRBJ2-1; TRBD2 might be the D (7 bases). The V end lost 4 bases, the J end lost 8 bases, and 21 bases lay between the germline ends. The CDR3 length is 16 residues. Germline-derived CDR1 and CDR2 are SNHLY and FYNNEI. CDR3 nucleotide sequence: TGTGCCAGCAGTGTGATCGGGGGGCGAATCTTCCATGAGCAGTTCTTC. Amino acids: CASSVIGGRIFHEQFF.

This chain joins TRBV4-1 and TRBJ1-2; D possibly corresponds to TRBD1 (5 bases). The CDR3 runs to 13 residues. Trimming removed 11 bases from V and 5 bases from J, with 18 bases in between. The germline gives CDR1 MGHRA, CDR2 YSYEKL. The chain's CDR3 is CAGASGTVYGYTF. CDR3 nucleotide sequence: TGCGCCGGGGCTTCCGGGACGGTATATGGCTACACCTTC.

The chain employs TRBV5-1 and TRBJ1-1, with D possibly being TRBD1 (6 bases). V dropped 4 bases and J dropped 5 bases, with 15 bases sitting between them. The CDR3 is 14 residues long. CDR1 is SGHRS, CDR2 YFSETQ, per germline. The CDR3 DNA is TGCGCCAGCAGCCCACAGGGCGGTCGTACTGAAGCTTTCTTT. This gives the protein CASSPQGGRTEAFF.

This clonotype was counted a few times. The CDR3 coding sequence is TGTGCCAGCAGCGCAACCGGGACCCGCGGCACTGAAGCTTTCTTT. It translates to CASSATGTRGTEAFF. J is TRBJ1-1 and V is TRBV9; D possibly corresponds to TRBD1 (5 bases). V was trimmed by 3 bases and J by 4 bases, leaving 16 bases between them. Germline loops: CDR1 SGDLS, CDR2 YYNGEE. This CDR3 comprises 15 residues.

This clonotype was seen only a few times. The chain has TRBV4-2 and TRBJ1-1; 8 nucleotides agree with TRBD1. V was pared by 1 base and J by 3 bases, with 7 bases of the junction left unmatched. The CDR3 totals 16 residues. Germline CDR1 reads LGHNA; CDR2 reads YNFKEQ. This CDR3 is CASSQGTGIGYTEAFF. The CDR3 nucleotides are TGTGCCAGCAGCCAAGGGACAGGGATTGGGTACACTGAAGCTTTCTTT.

In the case of this clonotype: A much larger clone differs from this one at a single base, so this may be a read error. The rearrangement uses TRBV9 and TRBJ1-5; no reliable D call. The V gene lost 0 bases and the J gene lost 3 bases, with 4 bases spanning the gap. Germline loops: CDR1 SGDLS, CDR2 YYNGEE. CDR3 length equals 13 residues. The CDR3: CASSVEDNQPQHF. The DNA for the CDR3 is TGTGCCAGCAGCGTAGAGGACAATCAGCCCCAGCATTTT.

The CDR3 sequence: CASTSQGPNTEAFF. The CDR3 DNA reads TGTGCCAGCACCAGTCAGGGGCCGAACACTGAAGCTTTCTTT. The chain has TRBV28 and TRBJ1-1; possibly TRBD1 for D (6 bases). The V and J ends lost 7 bases and 1 base respectively, with 13 bases between them. The CDR3 totals 14 residues. Germline V gene lookup returns CDR1 MDHEN and CDR2 SYDVKM.

V is TRBV12-3 or TRBV12-4 and J is TRBJ2-7; unclear D gene. V lost 3 bases and J lost 7, with 13 bases in between. The CDR3 spans 13 residues. CDR3 loop: CASSLKPFLEQYF. The CDR3 DNA reads TGTGCCAGCAGTTTGAAGCCCTTCCTTGAGCAGTACTTC.